The 28 T cell receptor beta chains below all came from one sample that was sequenced in a study of blood T cell repertoires in COVID-19. The repertoire was sequenced with immunoSEQ multiplex PCR; TCRdb's copy has only in-frame clones and lacks some. The sample records 100,000 to 150,000 clones, about 91% being singletons. Sequences were obtained from peripheral blood. Receptors originate from a man in his fifties with acute or convalescent COVID-19.

This clone is a singleton in its sample. V and J are TRBV5-6 and TRBJ2-2, with TRBD1 matching 9 bases. The CDR3 has 14 amino acids. J was trimmed by 6 bases and V by 5 bases; bases with no gene match: 5. Germline-derived CDR1 and CDR2 are SGHDT and YYEEEE. The CDR3 is CASSQGTGSGELFF. Written as DNA, the CDR3 is TGTGCCAGCAGTCAAGGGACAGGGTCCGGGGAGCTGTTTTTT.

The chain carries TRBV3-1 (or the pseudogene TRBV3-2) and TRBJ2-1; D may be TRBD1 (5 bases). CDR1 LGHDT and CDR2 YNNKEL come from the germline V gene (reference sequence). The germline V and J ends were trimmed by 3 bases and 1 base, with 7 bases remaining between them. The CDR3 extends over 14 amino acids. The CDR3 loop reads CASSHRQSYNEQFF. In DNA, the CDR3 is TGTGCCAGCAGCCATCGACAGTCCTACAATGAGCAGTTCTTC.

The chain is built from TRBV5-5 and TRBJ2-5; 10 bases map to TRBD2. Germline V gives CDR1 SGHKS, CDR2 YYEKEE (reference sequence). V was pared by 0 bases and J by 5 bases, with 13 bases of the junction left unmatched. The CDR3 is made up of 18 amino acids. The CDR3 DNA is TGTGCCAGCAGCTTGGTTGATAGGAGCGGGAGGGGCCGTGAGACCCAGTACTTC. Translation: CASSLVDRSGRGRETQYF.

The J gene is TRBJ1-2, the V gene TRBV7-3, with no clear D. The CDR3 covers 14 residues. Germline CDR1 is SGHTA and CDR2 is FQGTGA. With 0 bases removed from V and 6 bases from J, the gap between germline ends came to 11 bases. The CDR3 nucleotides are TGTGCCAGCAGCTTAACAGAACGGGTAGATGGCTACACCTTC. This translates into CASSLTERVDGYTF.

The chain combines TRBV28 with TRBJ1-2; tentatively, D is TRBD1 (6 bases). V gave up 7 bases and J gave up 4 bases, with 22 bases separating them. The CDR3 is 16 amino acids. The germline CDR1 and CDR2 sequences are MDHEN and SYDVKM. In DNA, the CDR3 is TGTGCCAGCACCTTATGGTCTGGGGGGGGGCCCTATGGCTACACCTTC. Its protein is CASTLWSGGGPYGYTF.

The rearrangement links TRBV3-1 (or the pseudogene TRBV3-2) to TRBJ1-1; a possible D gene is TRBD1 (6 bases). Germline V gene lookup returns CDR1 LGHDT and CDR2 YNNKEL (reference sequence). This CDR3 is built from 14 residues. Trimming left V 1 base short and J 5 bases short, with 11 bases between. The chain's CDR3 is CASSQVMRGTEAFF. The CDR3 DNA sequence: TGTGCCAGCAGCCAAGTTATGAGGGGGACTGAAGCTTTCTTT.

This chain links TRBV18 with TRBJ1-4; D might be TRBD1 (6 bases). V was cut by 4 bases and J by 0 bases, with 9 bases left in between. Germline CDR1 is KGHSH and CDR2 is LQKENI. The CDR3 contains 15 residues. CDR3 in amino acids: CASSQQGPTNEKLFF. DNA for the CDR3: TGTGCCAGCTCACAGCAGGGGCCAACTAATGAAAAACTGTTTTTT.

The chain couples TRBV5-1 to TRBJ1-1; 8 bases match TRBD1. Germline CDR1 is SGHRS and CDR2 is YFSETQ. The CDR3 runs to 15 residues. V shed 3 bases and J 3 bases; nucleotides not matched to a gene: 7. The CDR3: CASSSGTGPYTEAFF. The CDR3 region has the DNA TGCGCCAGCAGCTCAGGGACAGGCCCTTACACTGAAGCTTTCTTT.

This chain links TRBV5-6 with TRBJ2-3; 9 bases match TRBD2. CDR1 is SGHDT, CDR2 YYEEEE, per germline. The CDR3 is 18 residues long. V gave up 0 bases and J gave up 2 bases; unmatched junction bases: 10. The CDR3 region has the DNA TGTGCCAGCAGCTTGGGTCGGGATCTAGCGGGATACACAGATACGCAGTATTTT. This encodes CASSLGRDLAGYTDTQYF.

This chain connects TRBV24-1 to TRBJ2-2, with TRBD2 matching over 7 bases. This CDR3 contains 15 residues. V dropped 3 bases and J dropped 6; count of bases not matched to a gene: 6. Germline assignment: CDR1 KGHDR and CDR2 SFDVKD. In DNA form, the CDR3 reads TGTGCCACCAGTGATCACCAGCGGGAATCCGGGGAGCTGTTTTTT. Translated, it gives CATSDHQRESGELFF.

The chain carries TRBV28 and TRBJ2-7; 8 positions agree with TRBD2. Germline V CDR1 and CDR2: MDHEN, SYDVKM. The CDR3 sequence is 13 residues long. V trimming: 5 bases; J trimming: 3 bases; junction bases outside the gene matches: 3. As DNA, the CDR3 is TGTGCCAGCAGTGTCGGGAGGGGCTACGAGCAGTACTTC. Encoded protein: CASSVGRGYEQYF.

This clone appeared once. The V and J genes are TRBV7-2 and TRBJ1-1, with D perhaps matching TRBD1 (6 bases). Germline V lookup: CDR1 SGHTA, CDR2 FQGNSA. With 2 bases removed from V and 0 bases from J, the gap between germline ends came to 13 bases. The CDR3 is made up of 16 amino acids. The CDR3 here is CASSLRGGGMNTEAFF. In DNA form, the CDR3 reads TGTGCCAGCAGCTTACGAGGCGGGGGCATGAACACTGAAGCTTTCTTT.

The rearrangement joins TRBV28 to TRBJ1-5; maybe TRBD1 (6 bases). The ends were cut back, 2 bases at V and 4 bases at J, with 9 bases in the middle. The V gene's germline CDR1 is MDHEN and CDR2 SYDVKM. The CDR3 loop spans 14 amino acids. The CDR3 DNA follows: TGTGCCAGCAGTTTACCAGGACAGAATCAGCCCCAGCATTTT. This encodes CASSLPGQNQPQHF.

The chain couples TRBV9 to TRBJ2-1; TRBD1 might be the D (5 bases). The ends were cut back, 0 bases at V and 7 bases at J, with 20 bases in the middle. The CDR3 contains 17 residues. Germline-derived CDR1 and CDR2 are SGDLS and YYNGEE. DNA of the CDR3: TGTGCCAGCAGCGTAGTTCAAGGGGCAGGCCAATCAAATGAGCAGTTCTTC. Its protein product is CASSVVQGAGQSNEQFF.

The V gene is TRBV2, the J gene TRBJ2-7; D might be TRBD2 (5 bases). The CDR3 sequence is 14 residues long. The V gene lost 8 bases and the J gene lost 0 bases, with 14 bases spanning the gap. CDR1 is SNHLY, CDR2 FYNNEI, per germline. In DNA, the CDR3 is TGTGCCAGCCTCCTATCCGGGAACTCCTACGAGCAGTACTTC. Translating it yields CASLLSGNSYEQYF.

The chain recombines TRBV27 with TRBJ2-3; 10 bases are a match to TRBD2. CDR1 and CDR2 (germline): MNHEY, SMNVEV (reference sequence). The V and J ends lost 2 bases and 0 bases, in that order; junction bases with no gene match: 11. The CDR3 loop spans 19 amino acids. CDR3 residues: CASSLLAGARASSTDTQYF. The CDR3 bases are TGTGCCAGCAGTTTACTAGCGGGGGCCCGCGCCTCTAGCACAGATACGCAGTATTTT.

This clone was seen a few times. V usage is TRBV19 and J usage is TRBJ1-2; D not resolved. The CDR3 consists of 15 residues. Germline CDR1 reads LNHDA; CDR2 reads SQIVND (reference sequence). V was shortened by 0 bases and J by 4 bases, with 12 bases between the two germline ends. The CDR3 loop reads CASSIDNRRLYGYTF. As DNA, the CDR3 is TGTGCCAGTAGTATAGACAATCGCAGGCTCTATGGCTACACCTTC.

The chain is built from TRBV10-2 and TRBJ2-7; D remains ambiguous. Germline loops: CDR1 WSHSY, CDR2 SAAADI. This CDR3 has 12 amino acids. Trimming removed 4 bases at V and 2 bases at J, with 6 bases between. The CDR3 sequence: CASSALTYEQYF. CDR3 coding DNA: TGCGCCAGCAGTGCACTGACCTACGAGCAGTACTTC.

The rearrangement uses TRBV16 and TRBJ2-5, with D tentatively TRBD1 (6 bases). The germline V gene encodes CDR1 KGHSY and CDR2 FQNENV. The CDR3 has 16 amino acids. The germline V and J ends were trimmed by 11 bases and 2 bases, with 24 bases remaining between them. CDR3 protein: CASRDGQGRDQETQYF. The CDR3 nucleotides are TGTGCCTCTCGTGATGGGCAGGGGAGAGATCAAGAGACCCAGTACTTC.

The chain links TRBV9 to TRBJ1-3; D is uncertain. Trimming removed 0 bases at V and 9 bases at J, with 13 bases between. CDR1 is SGDLS, CDR2 YYNGEE, per germline. This CDR3 contains 14 residues. In DNA form, the CDR3 reads TGTGCCAGCAGCGTAGATGGAGTGGTGGGCACCATATATTTT. It translates to CASSVDGVVGTIYF.

The chain carries TRBV5-4 and TRBJ2-3; D call uncertain. The CDR3 runs to 15 residues. Germline loops: CDR1 SGHNT, CDR2 YYREEE (reference sequence). The germline V and J ends were trimmed by 4 bases and 3 bases, with 15 bases remaining between them. The CDR3 bases are TGTGCCAGCAGCCCGGGTCCGGTAGGTACAGATACGCAGTATTTT. Protein sequence: CASSPGPVGTDTQYF.

The CDR3 loop is CASNGGPDRAQYF. CDR3 DNA sequence: TGTGCCAGCAACGGGGGACCCGATCGAGCCCAGTACTTC. The genes are TRBV2 and TRBJ2-5, with TRBD2 as a possible D gene (6 bases). Looked up from germline, CDR1 is SNHLY and CDR2 is FYNNEI. Deletions cut 7 bases from V and 9 bases from J, with 18 bases between. The CDR3 is made up of 13 amino acids.

J is TRBJ1-5 and V is TRBV18; no definite D call. Germline assignment: CDR1 KGHSH and CDR2 LQKENI. The CDR3 length is 14 residues. Between the trimmed V and J ends, which lost 5 bases and 2 bases, there was a span of 10 bases. The CDR3 region is CASSTGMGNQPQHF. The CDR3 nucleotides are TGTGCCAGCTCAACCGGGATGGGCAATCAGCCCCAGCATTTT.

This chain connects TRBV21-1 to TRBJ2-2; the table's TRBD1 call for D was not verified on the DNA. TRBV21-1 is given as a pseudogene. The CDR3 totals 18 residues. CDR3: CARPVRGLGGFLTGELFF. CDR3 DNA sequence: TGTGCCAGACCGGTCAGGGGGCTTGGGGGGTTTTTGACCGGGGAGCTGTTTTTT.

The chain links TRBV15 to TRBJ1-1, with a possible D match to TRBD1 (6 bases). Trimming took off 3 bases at V and 1 base at J, with 15 bases between the two ends. CDR1 is LNHNV and CDR2 is YYDKDF in the germline V gene (reference sequence). CDR3 length: 16 amino acids. CDR3 nucleotide sequence: TGTGCCACCAGCAGTTGGACACTAGGGGGGAACACTGAAGCTTTCTTT. This gives the protein CATSSWTLGGNTEAFF.

The V call is TRBV13, the J call TRBJ1-4; D uncertain. V was shortened by 3 bases and J by 5 bases, with 13 bases between the two germline ends. CDR3 length equals 15 residues. Germline V CDR1 and CDR2: PRHDT, FYEKMQ (reference sequence). CDR3 DNA sequence: TGTGCCAGCAGCTTTACGGGGAGGGAAAATGAAAAACTGTTTTTT. This gives the protein CASSFTGRENEKLFF.

The genes are TRBV28 and TRBJ2-7; the match to TRBD1 covers 10 bases. J lost 2 bases, V lost 0 bases, and 4 bases had no gene match. This CDR3 contains 16 residues. Germline V gives CDR1 MDHEN, CDR2 SYDVKM. The CDR3 nucleotides read TGTGCCAGCAGTTTATGGACAGGGGGCTTTCCCTACGAGCAGTACTTC. Its protein is CASSLWTGGFPYEQYF.

The chain uses TRBV28 and TRBJ2-5, with D perhaps matching TRBD1 (5 bases). Germline assignment: CDR1 MDHEN and CDR2 SYDVKM. CDR3 length equals 13 residues. Trimming pared 3 bases from V and 3 bases from J, leaving 8 bases between. The CDR3 reads CASSFIGEETQYF. As DNA, the CDR3 is TGTGCCAGCAGTTTTATAGGGGAAGAGACCCAGTACTTC.